The entry below gives a single T cell receptor beta chain sequence along with its context. Its target is not known. This record belongs to a study of T cell responses to AZD1222 COVID-19 vaccine. Study results and limitations: CD4 TCRs associated with vaccination spanned spike, dominating at 160-218 and 743-854. The donor group comprised mostly white British people and more females; the analysis possibly underestimated clonal diversity.

Repertoires were generated with immunoSEQ multiplex PCR, while TCRdb's copy carries only in-frame clones and drops some. Of around 150,000 clones listed, roughly 90% are singletons. The CDR3 is made up of 14 amino acids. V gave up 5 bases and J gave up 3 bases; unmatched junction bases: 6. The germline V gene encodes CDR1 SGHAT and CDR2 FQNNGV. The clonotype was recovered from an adult in good health. V gene TRBV11-2 combines with J gene TRBJ2-5, with TRBD1 matching 7 bases. The sequencing here drew on peripheral blood, taken on day 0 of AZD1222 vaccination. This CDR3 reads CASSRGQRKETQYF. The DNA for the CDR3 is TGTGCCAGCAGCAGGGGACAGCGAAAAGAGACCCAGTACTTC.